The TCR beta chain under discussion was sequenced for a study of blood T cell repertoires in COVID-19. Overall study: COVID-19 samples collected from the United States, Italy and Spain covered acute and convalescent phases.

Individuals aged about 18 to 95 years were recruited from roughly 23 US areas. Method: immunoSEQ multiplex PCR; TCRdb's copy keeps in-frame clones and lacks some. The sample lists roughly 520,000 clones; approximately 87% were seen once. Germline CDR1 and CDR2: KGHSH and LQKENI. CDR3 size: 16 residues. V dropped 2 bases and J dropped 5; count of bases not matched to a gene: 6. The sample was PBMCs or T cells enriched from blood (not recorded which). The gene calls are TRBV18 and TRBJ1-2; the match to TRBD1 covers 12 bases. This receptor was identified in a woman between 35 and 50 years old who had recovered from COVID-19. CDR3 bases: TGTGCCAGCTCACCAGGGACAGGGGGCAACCTGTATGGCTACACCTTC. Residues: CASSPGTGGNLYGYTF.